This T cell receptor (beta chain) stems from a study of blood T cell repertoires in COVID-19. About the research overall: Acute and convalescent COVID-19 samples came from the United States, Italy and Spain.

To note about this clone: An end of the junction differs from the germline gene, which may be a read error. Other DNA variants within this sample encode the same CDR3.

The method was immunoSEQ multiplex PCR; TCRdb's version includes in-frame clones alone and lacks a portion of them. The table shows approximately 120,000 clones, with around 89% occurring only once. The length of the CDR3 is 16 residues. The germline V gene has CDR1 MNHEY and CDR2 SVGEGT. The sample taken for sequencing was peripheral blood. This clonotype was obtained from a human donor with acute or convalescent COVID-19. The donor label of this sample is uncertain. The rearrangement uses TRBV6-2 or TRBV6-3 and TRBJ1-6; 9 bases fit TRBD1. The CDR3 bases are TGTGCCAGCAGTTACTGGGACAGGGTAATGAATTCACCTCTCCACTTT. It is translated as CASSYWDRVMNSPLHF.